This TCR beta chain is from a study of cytomegalovirus exposure and HLA in healthy donors. Study as a whole: Earlier, approximately 110 million unique TCR beta sequences were recovered from some 200 million T cells by an analysis. General observations from the study: Researchers counted 164 TCR beta chains as cytomegalovirus-associated.

The PCR employed 60 Vbeta primers together with 13 Jbeta primers. Method: immunoSEQ multiplex PCR; TCRdb's copy keeps in-frame clones and lacks some. The data hold around 100,000 clones, with about 80% observed a single time. These donors counted as nominally healthy when sampled, but unrecorded immune exposures were likely. Details on this clone: The antigen remains undetermined.

The receptor comes from a woman aged 18-30 years in good health and CMV-seropositive. Sample: PBMCs.

The chain's CDR3 is CASSQALAPLYF. The CDR3 bases are TGCGCCAGCAGCCAAGCTTTGGCACCCCTGTACTTC. This rearrangement joins TRBV4-1 to TRBJ2-7; D is unclear. V was shortened by 1 base and J by 12 bases, with 13 bases between the two germline ends. CDR1 MGHRA and CDR2 YSYEKL come from the germline V gene. The CDR3 is made up of 12 amino acids.